This T cell receptor (beta chain) appears in the sequencing data of a study of Ad26.COV2.S vaccination and SARS-CoV-2 variants. Study-wide background: Enrollment placed the donor in the COV1001 Ad26.COV2.S trial arm.

Assay: immunoSEQ multiplex PCR; the TCRdb copy retains only in-frame clones and omits some. The table shows around 250,000 clones, with around 90% occurring only once. Regarding treatment: some 19 received Ad26.COV2.S at low or high dose, single or two shots; five or six received placebo; per-sample allocation not given. On day 63 after the first injection, vaccine and placebo recipients gave samples. As for this clone: What it binds is unknown.

Study conclusions and caveats: Breadth of non-spike TCRs did not differ between vaccinees and placebo recipients. Possibly, TCR breadth and depth analyses underestimated total T cell responses.

This receptor was obtained from a person between 18 and 59 years old who received the Ad26.COV2.S COVID-19 vaccine or a placebo. The sample here was peripheral blood, taken in a trial of Ad26.COV2.S vaccine versus placebo.

The CDR3 region has the DNA TGCGCCAGCAGTCAATTTGCCCACCCAGGACAGTCACACTCTGGAAACACCATATATTTT. It yields the protein CASSQFAHPGQSHSGNTIYF. This chain joins TRBV23-1 and TRBJ1-3; possible D gene TRBD1, 6 bases. TRBV23-1 qualifies as an ORF whose function is uncertain. The V and J ends lost 1 base and 0 bases respectively, with 22 bases between them. The CDR3 consists of 20 residues.